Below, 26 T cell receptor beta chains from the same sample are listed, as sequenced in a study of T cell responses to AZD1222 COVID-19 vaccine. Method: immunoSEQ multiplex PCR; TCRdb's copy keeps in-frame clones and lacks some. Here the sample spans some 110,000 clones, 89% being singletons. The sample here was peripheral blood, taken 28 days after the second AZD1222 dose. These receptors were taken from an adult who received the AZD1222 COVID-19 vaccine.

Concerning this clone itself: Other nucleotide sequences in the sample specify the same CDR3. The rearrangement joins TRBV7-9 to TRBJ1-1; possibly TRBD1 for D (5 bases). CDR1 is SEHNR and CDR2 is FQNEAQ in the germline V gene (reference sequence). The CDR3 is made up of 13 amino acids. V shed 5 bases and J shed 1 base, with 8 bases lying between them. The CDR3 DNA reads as TGTGCCAGCAGCCTCGGACAGAACACTGAAGCTTTCTTT. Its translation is CASSLGQNTEAFF.

CDR3 bases: TGTGCCAGCAGCTTAAGACTAGCGGGAAGAGGTGGAGATACGCAGTATTTT. This encodes CASSLRLAGRGGDTQYF. This chain links TRBV7-2 with TRBJ2-3, with TRBD2 identical over 11 bases. Germline assignment: CDR1 SGHTA and CDR2 FQGNSA. The CDR3 is made up of 17 amino acids. The V segment lost 2 bases and the J segment 5 bases; nucleotides outside the gene matches: 9.

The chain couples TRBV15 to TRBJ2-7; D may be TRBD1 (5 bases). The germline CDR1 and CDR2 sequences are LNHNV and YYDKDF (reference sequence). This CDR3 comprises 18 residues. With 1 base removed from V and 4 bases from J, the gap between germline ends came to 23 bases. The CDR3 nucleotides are TGTGCCACCAGCAGAGCGCCAGGACCGGTTCTAAGGGGATACGAGCAGTACTTC. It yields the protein CATSRAPGPVLRGYEQYF.

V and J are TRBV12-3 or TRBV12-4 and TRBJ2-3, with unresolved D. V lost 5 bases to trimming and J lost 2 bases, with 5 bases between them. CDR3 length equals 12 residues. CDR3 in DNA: TGTGCCAGCAGTAGGGCCACAGATACGCAGTATTTT. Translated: CASSRATDTQYF.

The CDR3 here is CASSLVAGGSNEQFF. The CDR3 region has the DNA TGTGCCAGCAGCTTAGTAGCGGGAGGGTCCAATGAGCAGTTCTTC. The J gene is TRBJ2-1, the V gene TRBV7-2; 11 bases are shared with TRBD2. The CDR3 runs 15 residues. V was clipped by 1 base and J by 6 bases; unmatched bases: 2. Germline values: CDR1 SGHTA, CDR2 FQGNSA. The full variable domain, its missing parts supplied by reference TRBV7-2 and TRBJ2-1, is GAGVSQSPSNKVTEKGKDVELRCDPISGHTALYWYRQSLGQGLEFLIYFQGNSAPDKSGLPSDRFSAERTGGSVSTLTIQRTQQEDSAVYLCASSLVAGGSNEQFFGPGTRLTVL.

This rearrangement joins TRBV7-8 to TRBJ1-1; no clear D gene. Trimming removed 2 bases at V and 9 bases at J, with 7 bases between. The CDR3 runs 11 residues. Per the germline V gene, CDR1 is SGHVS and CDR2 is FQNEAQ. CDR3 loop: CASSLSSKAFF. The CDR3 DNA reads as TGTGCCAGCAGCTTATCTAGCAAAGCTTTCTTT.

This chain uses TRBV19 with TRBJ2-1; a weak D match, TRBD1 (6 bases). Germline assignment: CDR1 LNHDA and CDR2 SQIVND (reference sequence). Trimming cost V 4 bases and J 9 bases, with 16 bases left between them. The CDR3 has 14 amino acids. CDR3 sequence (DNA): TGTGCCAGTAGTACCCTAAGAGGGGGTGGTGAGCAGTTCTTC. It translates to CASSTLRGGGEQFF.

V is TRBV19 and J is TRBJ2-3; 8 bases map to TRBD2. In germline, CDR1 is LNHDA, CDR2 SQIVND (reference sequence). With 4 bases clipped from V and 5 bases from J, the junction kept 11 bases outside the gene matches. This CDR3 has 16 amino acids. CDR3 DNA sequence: TGTGCCAGTAGTACCCCCCGAGCGGGAGTCGTAGATACGCAGTATTTT. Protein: CASSTPRAGVVDTQYF.

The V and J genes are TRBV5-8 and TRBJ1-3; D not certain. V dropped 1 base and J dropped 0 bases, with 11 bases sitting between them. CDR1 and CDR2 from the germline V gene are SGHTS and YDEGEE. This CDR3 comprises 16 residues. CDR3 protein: CASSLISINSGNTIYF. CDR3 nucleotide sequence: TGTGCCAGCAGCTTGATATCTATCAACTCTGGAAACACCATATATTTT. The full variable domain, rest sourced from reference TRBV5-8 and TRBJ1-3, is EAGVTQSPTHLIKTRGQQATLRCSPISGHTSVYWYQQALGLGLQFLLWYDEGEERNRGNFPPRFSGRQFPNYSSELNVNALELEDSALYLCASSLISINSGNTIYFGEGSWLTVV.

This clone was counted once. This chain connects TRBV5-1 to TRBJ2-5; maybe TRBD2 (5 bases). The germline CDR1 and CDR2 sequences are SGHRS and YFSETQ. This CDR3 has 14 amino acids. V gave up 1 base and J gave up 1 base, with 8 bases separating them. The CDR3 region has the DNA TGCGCCAGCAGCTTGACTAGTATCCAAGAGACCCAGTACTTC. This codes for CASSLTSIQETQYF.

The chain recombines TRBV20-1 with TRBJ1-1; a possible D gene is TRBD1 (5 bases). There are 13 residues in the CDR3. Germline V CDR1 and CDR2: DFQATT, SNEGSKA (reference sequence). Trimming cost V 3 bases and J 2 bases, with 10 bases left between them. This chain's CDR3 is CSASLGVNTEAFF. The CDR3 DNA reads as TGCAGTGCTAGTCTAGGGGTAAACACTGAAGCTTTCTTT.

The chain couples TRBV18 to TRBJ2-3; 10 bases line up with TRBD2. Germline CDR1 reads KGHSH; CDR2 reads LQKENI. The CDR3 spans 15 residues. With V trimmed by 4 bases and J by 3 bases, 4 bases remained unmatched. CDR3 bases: TGTGCCAGCTCACACCTAGCGGGAGCGACAGATACGCAGTATTTT. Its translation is CASSHLAGATDTQYF.

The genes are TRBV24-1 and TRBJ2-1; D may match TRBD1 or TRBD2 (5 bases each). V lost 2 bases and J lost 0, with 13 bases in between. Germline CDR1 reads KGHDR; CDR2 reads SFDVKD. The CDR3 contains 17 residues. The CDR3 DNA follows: TGTGCCACCAGTGATTACCTGGGGGATTCCTCCTACAATGAGCAGTTCTTC. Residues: CATSDYLGDSSYNEQFF.

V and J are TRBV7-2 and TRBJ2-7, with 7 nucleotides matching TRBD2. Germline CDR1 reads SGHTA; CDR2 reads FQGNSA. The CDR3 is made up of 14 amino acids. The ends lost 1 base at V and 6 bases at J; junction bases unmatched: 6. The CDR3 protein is CASSLEAGNLEQYF. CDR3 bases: TGTGCCAGCAGCTTAGAAGCGGGAAATCTCGAGCAGTACTTC.

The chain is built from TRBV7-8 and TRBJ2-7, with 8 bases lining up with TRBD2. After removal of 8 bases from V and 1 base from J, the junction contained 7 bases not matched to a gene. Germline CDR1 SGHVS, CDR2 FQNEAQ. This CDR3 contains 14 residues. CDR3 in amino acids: CASGTSGSSYEQYF. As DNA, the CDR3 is TGTGCCAGCGGGACGAGCGGGAGTTCCTACGAGCAGTACTTC.

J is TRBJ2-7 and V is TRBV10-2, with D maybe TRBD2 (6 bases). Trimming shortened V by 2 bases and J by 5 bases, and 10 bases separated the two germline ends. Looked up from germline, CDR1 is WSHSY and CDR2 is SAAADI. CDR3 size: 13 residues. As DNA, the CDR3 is TGCGCCAGCAGTGAGCAGGGCGGGGACGAGCAGTACTTC. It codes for CASSEQGGDEQYF.

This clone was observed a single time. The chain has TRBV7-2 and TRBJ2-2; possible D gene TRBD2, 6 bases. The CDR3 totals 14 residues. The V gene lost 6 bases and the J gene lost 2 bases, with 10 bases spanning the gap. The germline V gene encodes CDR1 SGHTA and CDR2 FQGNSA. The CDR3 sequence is CASRGTLNTGELFF. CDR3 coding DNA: TGTGCCAGCAGAGGGACTTTAAACACCGGGGAGCTGTTTTTT. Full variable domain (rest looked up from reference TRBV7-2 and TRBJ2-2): GAGVSQSPSNKVTEKGKDVELRCDPISGHTALYWYRQSLGQGLEFLIYFQGNSAPDKSGLPSDRFSAERTGGSVSTLTIQRTQQEDSAVYLCASRGTLNTGELFFGEGSRLTVL.

The CDR3 bases are TGTGCCAGCTCACTTTGGGCTAGCGGGATTAACGAGCAGTACTTC. Amino acid sequence: CASSLWASGINEQYF. The chain joins TRBV18 to TRBJ2-7; the match to TRBD2 covers 9 bases. J gave up 5 bases and V 4 bases, and 9 bases lay outside the gene matches. This CDR3 spans 15 amino acids. CDR1 is KGHSH, CDR2 LQKENI, per germline.

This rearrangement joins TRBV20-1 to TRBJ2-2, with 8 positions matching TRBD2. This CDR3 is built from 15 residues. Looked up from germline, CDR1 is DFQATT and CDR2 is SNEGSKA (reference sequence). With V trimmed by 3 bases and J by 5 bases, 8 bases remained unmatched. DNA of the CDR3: TGCAGTGCTAGTTCGGGAGGGCCTCAAACCGGGGAGCTGTTTTTT. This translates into CSASSGGPQTGELFF.

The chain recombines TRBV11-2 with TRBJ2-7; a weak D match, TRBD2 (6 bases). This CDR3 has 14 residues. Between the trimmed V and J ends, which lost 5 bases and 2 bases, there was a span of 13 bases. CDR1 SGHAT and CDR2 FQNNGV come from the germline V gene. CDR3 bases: TGTGCCAGCAGCCCCGGCGCGGGGCCCTACGAGCAGTACTTC. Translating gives CASSPGAGPYEQYF.

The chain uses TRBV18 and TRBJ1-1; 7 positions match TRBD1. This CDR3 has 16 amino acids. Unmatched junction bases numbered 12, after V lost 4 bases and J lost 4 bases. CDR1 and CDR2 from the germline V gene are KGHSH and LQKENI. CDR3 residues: CASSRGGGTATTEAFF. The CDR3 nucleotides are TGTGCCAGCTCACGAGGAGGCGGGACAGCAACCACTGAAGCTTTCTTT.

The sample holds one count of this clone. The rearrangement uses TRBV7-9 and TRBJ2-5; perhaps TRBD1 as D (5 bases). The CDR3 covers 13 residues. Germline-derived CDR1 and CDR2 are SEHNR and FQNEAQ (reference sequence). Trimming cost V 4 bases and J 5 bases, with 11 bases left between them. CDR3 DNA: TGTGCCAGCAGCTGGGGCCCTGGGGAGACCCAGTACTTC. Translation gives CASSWGPGETQYF.

The CDR3 region has the DNA TGTGCCAGCAGTGAAGCGCTTCGTAGGGGTTCGGATACGCAGTATTTT. Translating it yields CASSEALRRGSDTQYF. The chain is built from TRBV6-1 and TRBJ2-3, with D maybe TRBD1 (5 bases). Germline CDR1 MNHNS, CDR2 SASEGT. Trimming took 0 bases from V and 6 from J, leaving 16 bases between them. The CDR3 loop spans 16 amino acids.

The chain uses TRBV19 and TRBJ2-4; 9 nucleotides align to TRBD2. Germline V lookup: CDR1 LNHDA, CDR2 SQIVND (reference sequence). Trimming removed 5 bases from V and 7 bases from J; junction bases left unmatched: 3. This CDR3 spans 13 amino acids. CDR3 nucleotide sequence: TGTGCCAGTAGTTGGACTAGCGAGAACATTCAGTACTTC. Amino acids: CASSWTSENIQYF.

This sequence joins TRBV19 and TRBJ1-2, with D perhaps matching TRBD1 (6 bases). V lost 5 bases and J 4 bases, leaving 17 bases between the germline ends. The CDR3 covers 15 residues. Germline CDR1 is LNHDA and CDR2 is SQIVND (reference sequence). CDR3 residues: CASSQSTQGTYGYTF. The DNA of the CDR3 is TGTGCCAGTAGTCAATCGACTCAGGGGACCTATGGCTACACCTTC.

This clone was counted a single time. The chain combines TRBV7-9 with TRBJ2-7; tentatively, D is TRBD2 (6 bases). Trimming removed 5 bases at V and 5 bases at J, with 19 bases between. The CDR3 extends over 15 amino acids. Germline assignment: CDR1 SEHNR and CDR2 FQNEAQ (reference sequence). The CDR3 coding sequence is TGTGCCAGCAGCGGAAATGTTGCGGGGAACCACGAGCAGTACTTC. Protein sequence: CASSGNVAGNHEQYF.